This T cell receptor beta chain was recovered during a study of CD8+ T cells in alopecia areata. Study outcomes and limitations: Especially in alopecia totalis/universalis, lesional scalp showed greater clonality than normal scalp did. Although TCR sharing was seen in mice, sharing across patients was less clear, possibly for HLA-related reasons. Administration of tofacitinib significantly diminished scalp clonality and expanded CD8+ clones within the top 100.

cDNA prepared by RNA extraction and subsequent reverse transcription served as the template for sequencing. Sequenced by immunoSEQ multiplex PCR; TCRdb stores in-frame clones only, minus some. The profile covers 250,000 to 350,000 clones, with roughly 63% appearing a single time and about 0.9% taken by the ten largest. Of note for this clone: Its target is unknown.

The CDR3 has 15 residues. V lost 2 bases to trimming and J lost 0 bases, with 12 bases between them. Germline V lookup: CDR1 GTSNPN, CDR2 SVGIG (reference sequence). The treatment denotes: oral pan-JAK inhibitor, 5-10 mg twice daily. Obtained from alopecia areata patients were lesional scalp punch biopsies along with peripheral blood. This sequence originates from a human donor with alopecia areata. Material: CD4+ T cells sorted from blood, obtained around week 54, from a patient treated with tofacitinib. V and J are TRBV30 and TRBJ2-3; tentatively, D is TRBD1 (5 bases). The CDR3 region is CAWSLGGASTDTQYF. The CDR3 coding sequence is TGTGCCTGGAGTCTTGGTGGGGCTAGCACAGATACGCAGTATTTT.